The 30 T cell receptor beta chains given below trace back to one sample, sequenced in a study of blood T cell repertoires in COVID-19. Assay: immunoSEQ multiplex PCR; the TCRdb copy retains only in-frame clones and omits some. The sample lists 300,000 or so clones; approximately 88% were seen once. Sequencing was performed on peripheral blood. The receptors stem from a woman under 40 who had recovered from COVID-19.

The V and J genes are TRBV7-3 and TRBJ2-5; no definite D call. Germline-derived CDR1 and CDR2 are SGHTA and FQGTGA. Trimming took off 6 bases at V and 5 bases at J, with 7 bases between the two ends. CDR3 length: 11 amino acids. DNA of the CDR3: TGTGCCAGCAGGGAGTGGGAGACCCAGTACTTC. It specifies CASREWETQYF.

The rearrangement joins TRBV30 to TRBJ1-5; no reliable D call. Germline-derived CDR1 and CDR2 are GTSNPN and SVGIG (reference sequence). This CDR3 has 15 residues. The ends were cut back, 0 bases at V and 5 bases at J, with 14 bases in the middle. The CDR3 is CAWSVREGDDQPQHF. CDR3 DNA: TGTGCCTGGAGTGTAAGGGAGGGAGATGATCAGCCCCAGCATTTT.

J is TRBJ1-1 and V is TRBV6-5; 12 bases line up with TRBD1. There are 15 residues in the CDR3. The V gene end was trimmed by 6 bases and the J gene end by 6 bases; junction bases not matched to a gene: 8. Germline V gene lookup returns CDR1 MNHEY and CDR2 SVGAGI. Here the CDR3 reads CASRARDRGLAEAFF. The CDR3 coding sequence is TGTGCCAGCAGAGCCCGGGACAGGGGGCTGGCTGAAGCTTTCTTT.

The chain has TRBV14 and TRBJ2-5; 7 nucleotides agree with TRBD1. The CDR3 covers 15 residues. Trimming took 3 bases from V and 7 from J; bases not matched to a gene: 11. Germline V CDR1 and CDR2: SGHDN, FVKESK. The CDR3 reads CASSHQTGALWTQYF. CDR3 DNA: TGTGCCAGCAGCCACCAAACAGGGGCGCTCTGGACCCAGTACTTC.

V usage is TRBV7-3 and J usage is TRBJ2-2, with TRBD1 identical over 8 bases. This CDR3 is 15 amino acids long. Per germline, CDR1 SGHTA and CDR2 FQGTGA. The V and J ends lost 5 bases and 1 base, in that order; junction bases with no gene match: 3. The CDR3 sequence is CASSPDRENTGELFF. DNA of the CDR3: TGTGCCAGCAGCCCGGACAGGGAGAACACCGGGGAGCTGTTTTTT.

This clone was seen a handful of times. The CDR3, as DNA: TGTGCCAGCAGCGTAAGAAAGGGGTACAGCCTAGGTTCCTACAATGAGCAGTTCTTC. Its translation: CASSVRKGYSLGSYNEQFF. The V gene is TRBV9, the J gene TRBJ2-1; possible D gene TRBD1, 5 bases. Germline V gene data show CDR1 as SGDLS and CDR2 as YYNGEE. V lost 1 base and J lost 1, with 21 bases in between. This CDR3 region has 19 residues.

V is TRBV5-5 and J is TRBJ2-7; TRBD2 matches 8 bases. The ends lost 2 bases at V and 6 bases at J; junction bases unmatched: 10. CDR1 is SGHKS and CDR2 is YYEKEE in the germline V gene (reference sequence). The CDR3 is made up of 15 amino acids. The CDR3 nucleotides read TGTGCCAGCAGCTTCGATCACGACGGGGGGGCCGAGCAGTACTTC. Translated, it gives CASSFDHDGGAEQYF.

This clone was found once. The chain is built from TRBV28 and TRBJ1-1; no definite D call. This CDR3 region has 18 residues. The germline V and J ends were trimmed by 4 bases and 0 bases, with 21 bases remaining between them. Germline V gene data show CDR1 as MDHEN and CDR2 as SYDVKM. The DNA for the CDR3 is TGTGCCAGCAGTTCACCCGCCCTTAAACGGGGAATGAACACTGAAGCTTTCTTT. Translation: CASSSPALKRGMNTEAFF.

The CDR3 region is CASSYLPVNTGELFF. CDR3 coding DNA: TGTGCCAGCAGCTATCTCCCGGTGAACACCGGGGAGCTGTTTTTT. The rearrangement uses TRBV11-2 and TRBJ2-2; D unclear. Germline V gene data show CDR1 as SGHAT and CDR2 as FQNNGV. V was clipped by 4 bases and J by 1 base, with 10 bases between them. The CDR3 length is 15 residues.

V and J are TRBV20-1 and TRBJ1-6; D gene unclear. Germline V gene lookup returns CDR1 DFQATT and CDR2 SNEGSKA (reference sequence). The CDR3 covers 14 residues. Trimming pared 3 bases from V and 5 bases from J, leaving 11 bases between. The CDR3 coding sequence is TGCAGTGCTAGTGGGGAGGGCGATAATTCACCCCTCCACTTT. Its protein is CSASGEGDNSPLHF.

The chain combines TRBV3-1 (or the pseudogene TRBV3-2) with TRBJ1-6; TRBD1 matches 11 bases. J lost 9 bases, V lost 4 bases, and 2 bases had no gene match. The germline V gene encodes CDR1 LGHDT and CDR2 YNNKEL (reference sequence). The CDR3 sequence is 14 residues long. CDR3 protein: CASSRGTGGSPLHF. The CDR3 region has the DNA TGTGCCAGCAGCCGCGGGACAGGGGGTTCACCCCTCCACTTT.

Here the CDR3 reads CASSLGAITDTQYF. The CDR3 bases are TGCGCCAGCAGCTTGGGAGCGATCACAGATACGCAGTATTTT. V and J are TRBV5-1 and TRBJ2-3; no clear D. Trimming removed 0 bases at V and 2 bases at J, with 7 bases between. The CDR3 extends over 14 amino acids. Germline V lookup: CDR1 SGHRS, CDR2 YFSETQ.

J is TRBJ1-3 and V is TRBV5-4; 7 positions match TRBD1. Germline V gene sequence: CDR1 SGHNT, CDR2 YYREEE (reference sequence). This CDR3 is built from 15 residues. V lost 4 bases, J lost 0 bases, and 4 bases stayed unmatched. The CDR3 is CASSPGQDSGNTIYF. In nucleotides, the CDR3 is TGTGCCAGCAGCCCCGGACAGGACTCTGGAAACACCATATATTTT.

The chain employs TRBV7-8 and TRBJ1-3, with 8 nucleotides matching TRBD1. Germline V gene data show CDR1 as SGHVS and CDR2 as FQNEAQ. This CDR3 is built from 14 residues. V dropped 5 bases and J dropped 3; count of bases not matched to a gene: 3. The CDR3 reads CASSEQGGGNTIYF. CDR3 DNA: TGTGCCAGCAGCGAACAGGGGGGTGGAAACACCATATATTTT.

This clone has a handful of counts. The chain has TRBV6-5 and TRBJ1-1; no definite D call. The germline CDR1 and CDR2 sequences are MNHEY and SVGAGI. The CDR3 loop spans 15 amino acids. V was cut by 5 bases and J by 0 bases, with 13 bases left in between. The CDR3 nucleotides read TGTGCCAGCAGTCGGCGCGGAGGGCTGAACACTGAAGCTTTCTTT. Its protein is CASSRRGGLNTEAFF.

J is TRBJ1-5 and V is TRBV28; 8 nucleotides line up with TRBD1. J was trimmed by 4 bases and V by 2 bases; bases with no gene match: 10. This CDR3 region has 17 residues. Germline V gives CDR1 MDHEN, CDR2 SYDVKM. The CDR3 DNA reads TGTGCCAGCAGTTTAACACGGACAGGGAGGTCAAATCAGCCCCAGCATTTT. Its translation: CASSLTRTGRSNQPQHF.

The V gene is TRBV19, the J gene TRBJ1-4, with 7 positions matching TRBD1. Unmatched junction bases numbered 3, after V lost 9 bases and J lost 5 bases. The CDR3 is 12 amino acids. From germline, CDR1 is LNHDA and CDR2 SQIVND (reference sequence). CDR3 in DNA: TGTGCCAGCTGGGACAGCAATGAAAAACTGTTTTTT. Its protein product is CASWDSNEKLFF.

The CDR3 bases are TGTGCCAGCAGTGACAGGGGGCAAATCCAAGAGACCCAGTACTTC. Amino acid sequence: CASSDRGQIQETQYF. The chain combines TRBV2 with TRBJ2-5, with 8 bases aligning to TRBD1. The CDR3 has 15 amino acids. Germline-derived CDR1 and CDR2 are SNHLY and FYNNEI. The V and J ends lost 3 bases and 1 base, in that order; junction bases with no gene match: 4.

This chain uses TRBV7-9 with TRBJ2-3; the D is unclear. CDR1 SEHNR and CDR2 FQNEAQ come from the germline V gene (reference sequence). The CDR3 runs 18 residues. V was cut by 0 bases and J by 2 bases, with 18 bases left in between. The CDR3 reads CASSLALVGGTLTDTQYF. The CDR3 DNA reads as TGTGCCAGCAGCTTAGCGCTAGTCGGTGGAACCCTCACAGATACGCAGTATTTT.

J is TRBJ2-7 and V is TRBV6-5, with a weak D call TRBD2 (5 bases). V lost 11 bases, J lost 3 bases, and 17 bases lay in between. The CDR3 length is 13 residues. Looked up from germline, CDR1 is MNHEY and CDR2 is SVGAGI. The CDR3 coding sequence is TGTGCCGCTGTTAGGGAGTTGGGCTACGAGCAGTACTTC. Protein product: CAAVRELGYEQYF.

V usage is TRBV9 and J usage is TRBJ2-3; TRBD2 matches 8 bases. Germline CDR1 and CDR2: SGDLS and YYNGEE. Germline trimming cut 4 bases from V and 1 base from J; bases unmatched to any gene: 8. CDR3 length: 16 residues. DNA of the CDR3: TGTGCCAGCAGCCCTCGGGGAGCGGGGGGCACAGATACGCAGTATTTT. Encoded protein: CASSPRGAGGTDTQYF.

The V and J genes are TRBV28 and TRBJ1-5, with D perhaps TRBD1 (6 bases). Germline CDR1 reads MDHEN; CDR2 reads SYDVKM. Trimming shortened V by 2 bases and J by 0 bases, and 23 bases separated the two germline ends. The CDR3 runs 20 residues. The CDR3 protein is CASSLRSEGGYYYSNQPQHF. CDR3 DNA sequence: TGTGCCAGCAGTTTAAGGAGTGAGGGGGGGTACTACTATAGCAATCAGCCCCAGCATTTT.

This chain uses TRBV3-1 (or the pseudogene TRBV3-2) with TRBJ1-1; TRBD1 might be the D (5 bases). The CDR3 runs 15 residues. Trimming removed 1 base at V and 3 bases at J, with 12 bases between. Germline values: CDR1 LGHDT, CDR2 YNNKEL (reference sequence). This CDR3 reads CASSQVQGRDTEAFF. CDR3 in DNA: TGTGCCAGCAGCCAAGTGCAGGGCCGAGACACTGAAGCTTTCTTT.

The CDR3 region is CASSPTSGGRDEQFF. The CDR3 bases are TGTGCCAGCAGCCCTACCTCGGGGGGGAGGGATGAGCAGTTCTTC. This chain links TRBV3-1 (or the pseudogene TRBV3-2) with TRBJ2-1; 8 bases line up with TRBD2. The length of the CDR3 is 15 residues. J gave up 8 bases and V 4 bases, and 10 bases lay outside the gene matches. Germline assignment: CDR1 LGHDT and CDR2 YNNKEL (reference sequence).

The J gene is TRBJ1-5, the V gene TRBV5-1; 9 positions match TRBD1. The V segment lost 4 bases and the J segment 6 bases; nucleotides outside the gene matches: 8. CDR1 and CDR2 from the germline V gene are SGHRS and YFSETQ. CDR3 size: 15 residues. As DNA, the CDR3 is TGCGCCAGCAGCCCCGGACAGGGGAAAGGTCAGCCCCAGCATTTT. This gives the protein CASSPGQGKGQPQHF.

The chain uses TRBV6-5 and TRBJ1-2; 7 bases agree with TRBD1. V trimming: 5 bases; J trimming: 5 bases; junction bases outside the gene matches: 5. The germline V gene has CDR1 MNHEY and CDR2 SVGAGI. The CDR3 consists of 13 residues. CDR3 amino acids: CASSHDREYGYTF. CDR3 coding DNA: TGTGCCAGCAGTCATGACAGGGAGTATGGCTACACCTTC.

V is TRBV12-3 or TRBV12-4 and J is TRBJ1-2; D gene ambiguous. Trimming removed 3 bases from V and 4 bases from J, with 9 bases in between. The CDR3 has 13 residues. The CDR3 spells CASSLGSLYGYTF. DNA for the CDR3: TGTGCCAGCAGTTTGGGCAGCCTCTATGGCTACACCTTC.

The CDR3 bases are TGCGCCAGCAGCTTGGCGACAGGGCAAACCGGGGAGCTGTTTTTT. It is translated as CASSLATGQTGELFF. The chain joins TRBV5-1 to TRBJ2-2; TRBD1 matches at 7 bases. Germline values: CDR1 SGHRS, CDR2 YFSETQ. CDR3 size: 15 residues. V trimming: 0 bases; J trimming: 5 bases; junction bases outside the gene matches: 4.

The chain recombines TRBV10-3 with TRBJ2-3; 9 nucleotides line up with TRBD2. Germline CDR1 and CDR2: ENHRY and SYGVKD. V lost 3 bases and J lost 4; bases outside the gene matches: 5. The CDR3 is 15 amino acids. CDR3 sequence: CAISERAGGPDTQYF. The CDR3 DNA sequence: TGTGCCATCAGTGAACGAGCGGGGGGCCCAGATACGCAGTATTTT.

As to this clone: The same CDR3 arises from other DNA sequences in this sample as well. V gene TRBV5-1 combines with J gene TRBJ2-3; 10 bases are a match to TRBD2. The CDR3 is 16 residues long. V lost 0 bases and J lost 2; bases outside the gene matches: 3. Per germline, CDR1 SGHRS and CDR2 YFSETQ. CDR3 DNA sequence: TGCGCCAGCAGCTTGGGACTAGCGGGCACCACAGATACGCAGTATTTT. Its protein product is CASSLGLAGTTDTQYF.